Presented here are 24 T cell receptor beta chains from one specimen sequenced in a study of blood T cell repertoires in COVID-19. Assay: immunoSEQ multiplex PCR; the TCRdb copy retains only in-frame clones and omits some. This table holds around 280,000 clones, about nine tenths found once. Sequencing was carried out using PBMCs or T cells enriched from blood (not recorded which). These TCRs come from a woman aged 40 to 50 who had recovered from COVID-19.

J is TRBJ1-3 and V is TRBV30; tentative D call: TRBD1 (5 bases). V lost 5 bases to trimming and J lost 8 bases, with 10 bases between them. The CDR3 is 11 residues long. CDR1 is GTSNPN and CDR2 is SVGIG in the germline V gene (reference sequence). Written as DNA, the CDR3 is TGTGCCTGGGGGAAGGGGTACACCATATATTTT. This encodes CAWGKGYTIYF.

V is TRBV9 and J is TRBJ2-2; tentative D call: TRBD2 (8 bases). Germline CDR1 reads SGDLS; CDR2 reads YYNGEE. The CDR3 has 15 residues. The V end lost 3 bases, the J end lost 6 bases, and 15 bases lay between the germline ends. CDR3 amino acids: CASSAREGAPGELFF. In DNA, the CDR3 is TGTGCCAGCAGCGCCCGGGAGGGGGCCCCCGGGGAGCTGTTTTTT.

V is TRBV23-1 and J is TRBJ2-5; the match to TRBD1 covers 7 bases. TRBV23-1 is an ORF, with its function uncertain. V gave up 3 bases and J gave up 2 bases; unmatched junction bases: 12. There are 17 residues in the CDR3. DNA of the CDR3: TGCGCCAGCAGTCACTCGGCGACAGGGAGCCTTCAAGAGACCCAGTACTTC. It translates to CASSHSATGSLQETQYF.

This clone was found once. The rearrangement joins TRBV7-3 to TRBJ1-2; 7 bases align to TRBD1. Germline trimming cut 5 bases from V and 0 bases from J; bases unmatched to any gene: 6. The CDR3 spans 15 residues. CDR1 and CDR2 (germline): SGHTA, FQGTGA. CDR3 coding DNA: TGTGCCAGCAGCCGTGGGACAGCTCCTAACTATGGCTACACCTTC. Protein sequence: CASSRGTAPNYGYTF.

This chain joins TRBV29-1 and TRBJ1-3; 7 nucleotides agree with TRBD1. Germline CDR1 reads SQVTM; CDR2 reads ANQGSEA. V gave up 7 bases and J gave up 3 bases; unmatched junction bases: 9. This CDR3 region has 14 residues. CDR3 nucleotide sequence: TGCAGCGCGACCTCGACAGGGATTGGAAACACCATATATTTT. This gives the protein CSATSTGIGNTIYF. The full variable domain, rest sourced from reference TRBV29-1 and TRBJ1-3, is SAVISQKPSRDICQRGTSLTIQCQVDSQVTMMFWYRQQPGQSLTLIATANQGSEATYESGFVIDKFPISRPNLTFSTLTVSNMSPEDSSIYLCSATSTGIGNTIYFGEGSWLTVV.

The CDR3 DNA reads TGTGCCAGCTCACTACCGGGGCACAGCGGCACAGATACGCAGTATTTT. Its protein product is CASSLPGHSGTDTQYF. The rearrangement uses TRBV18 and TRBJ2-3; either TRBD1 or TRBD2 may supply D (5 bases each). Germline-derived CDR1 and CDR2 are KGHSH and LQKENI. This CDR3 is built from 16 residues. Between the trimmed V and J ends, which lost 4 bases and 1 base, there was a span of 15 bases.

A single count supports this clone. The V gene is TRBV3-1 (or the pseudogene TRBV3-2), the J gene TRBJ1-1, with a possible D match to TRBD1 (5 bases). The CDR3 runs 12 residues. The germline gives CDR1 LGHDT, CDR2 YNNKEL (reference sequence). V lost 5 bases, J lost 11 bases, and 15 bases lay in between. In DNA form, the CDR3 reads TGTGCCAGCAGCTACCCGGGGGAGCGGGCTTTCTTT. Its protein is CASSYPGERAFF.

The chain combines TRBV27 with TRBJ2-2; 7 bases align to TRBD1. In germline, CDR1 is MNHEY, CDR2 SMNVEV (reference sequence). The trim removed 5 bases at V and 2 bases at J, leaving 5 bases unmatched. This CDR3 has 15 amino acids. CDR3 amino acids: CASSSRDSNTGELFF. CDR3 sequence (DNA): TGTGCCAGCAGTAGCCGGGACAGTAACACCGGGGAGCTGTTTTTT.

This clone has a single count. This chain joins TRBV3-1 (or the pseudogene TRBV3-2) and TRBJ2-7; 7 positions agree with TRBD2. The length of the CDR3 is 14 residues. With V trimmed by 5 bases and J by 0 bases, 4 bases remained unmatched. The germline V gene encodes CDR1 LGHDT and CDR2 YNNKEL (reference sequence). CDR3: CASSSSGHSYEQYF. CDR3 in DNA: TGTGCCAGCAGCTCTAGCGGTCACTCCTACGAGCAGTACTTC.

V usage is TRBV11-3 and J usage is TRBJ2-3, with 10 nucleotides matching TRBD1. The trim removed 0 bases at V and 4 bases at J, leaving 4 bases unmatched. Per the germline V gene, CDR1 is SGHNT and CDR2 is YENEEA. This CDR3 has 16 residues. The CDR3 is CASSLDFGTGADTQYF. The CDR3 nucleotides read TGTGCCAGCAGCTTAGACTTTGGGACAGGGGCAGATACGCAGTATTTT.

The chain recombines TRBV5-1 with TRBJ2-7, with D possibly being TRBD2 (5 bases). Germline CDR1 and CDR2: SGHRS and YFSETQ. This CDR3 region has 15 residues. The V and J ends lost 0 bases and 5 bases respectively, with 15 bases between them. The CDR3 sequence is CASSLAGGGRDEQYF. The CDR3, as DNA: TGCGCCAGCAGCTTGGCCGGAGGCGGGCGAGACGAGCAGTACTTC.

V is TRBV2 and J is TRBJ1-2; D is unresolved. This CDR3 is 13 amino acids long. CDR1 is SNHLY, CDR2 FYNNEI, per germline. V shed 0 bases and J shed 8 bases, with 10 bases lying between them. The CDR3 spells CASSEAEFEGYTF. The CDR3 nucleotides read TGTGCCAGCAGTGAAGCGGAGTTCGAAGGCTACACCTTC.

The chain uses TRBV9 and TRBJ1-4, with D tentatively TRBD1 (6 bases). This CDR3 has 15 amino acids. V was trimmed by 2 bases and J by 6 bases, leaving 14 bases between them. The germline CDR1 and CDR2 sequences are SGDLS and YYNGEE. The CDR3 DNA reads as TGTGCCAGCAGCGTCTCGGGACAAGTAGATGAAAAACTGTTTTTT. This codes for CASSVSGQVDEKLFF. Variable domain in full (rest from reference TRBV9 and TRBJ1-4): DSGVTQTPKHLITATGQRVTLRCSPRSGDLSVYWYQQSLDQGLQFLIQYYNGEERAKGNILERFSAQQFPDLHSELNLSSLELGDSALYFCASSVSGQVDEKLFFGSGTQLSVL.

The chain combines TRBV18 with TRBJ2-2; D call uncertain. Per the germline V gene, CDR1 is KGHSH and CDR2 is LQKENI. V was trimmed by 3 bases and J by 4 bases, leaving 12 bases between them. CDR3 length: 15 amino acids. CDR3 in DNA: TGTGCCAGCTCACCCACCGATGACACCACCGGGGAGCTGTTTTTT. It yields the protein CASSPTDDTTGELFF.

The chain joins TRBV6-2 or TRBV6-3 to TRBJ1-4, with D possibly matching TRBD1 (5 bases). V lost 2 bases to trimming and J lost 7 bases, with 11 bases between them. The CDR3 length is 14 residues. Germline V gene lookup returns CDR1 MNHEY and CDR2 SVGEGT. CDR3 residues: CASSYRGSGEKLFF. CDR3 DNA: TGTGCCAGCAGTTACCGGGGGTCCGGTGAAAAACTGTTTTTT.

The genes are TRBV5-1 and TRBJ1-1; D gene unclear. Trimming cost V 4 bases and J 10 bases, with 17 bases left between them. The CDR3 spans 13 residues. Germline CDR1 and CDR2: SGHRS and YFSETQ. The CDR3 DNA is TGCGCCAGCAGCCTCCGGACCGAACTAGGAGCTTTCTTT. It is translated as CASSLRTELGAFF.

V is TRBV5-1 and J is TRBJ1-4; D unresolved. The V gene's germline CDR1 is SGHRS and CDR2 YFSETQ. The CDR3 is 14 residues long. V dropped 2 bases and J dropped 8 bases, with 13 bases sitting between them. The CDR3 protein is CASSFRQEGEKLFF. CDR3 DNA sequence: TGCGCCAGCAGCTTCCGCCAGGAGGGCGAAAAACTGTTTTTT.

This clone was counted once. The chain combines TRBV4-1 with TRBJ2-4, with D possibly TRBD2 on 6 matching bases. V lost 2 bases and J lost 0, with 8 bases in between. This CDR3 region has 15 residues. Germline CDR1 and CDR2: MGHRA and YSYEKL. CDR3 protein: CASSQFGGAKNIQYF. CDR3 sequence (DNA): TGCGCCAGCAGCCAATTCGGGGGAGCCAAAAACATTCAGTACTTC.

There are a few counts of this clone. V and J are TRBV3-1 (or the pseudogene TRBV3-2) and TRBJ2-7, with 12 bases lining up with TRBD1. There are 17 residues in the CDR3. From germline, CDR1 is LGHDT and CDR2 YNNKEL (reference sequence). With 2 bases clipped from V and 2 bases from J, the junction kept 7 bases outside the gene matches. The CDR3 sequence: CASSQPPGQGAPYEQYF. Here the CDR3 DNA reads TGTGCCAGCAGCCAACCACCGGGACAGGGGGCACCCTACGAGCAGTACTTC.

Notes on this clone: Additional DNA sequences in this sample encode the identical CDR3. The chain uses TRBV5-4 and TRBJ1-1; no reliable D call. The CDR3 is 14 amino acids. V lost 0 bases, J lost 1 base, and 7 bases lay in between. Germline CDR1 SGHNT, CDR2 YYREEE (reference sequence). The DNA of the CDR3 is TGTGCCAGCAGCTTGGGCAGTGGGAACACTGAAGCTTTCTTT. Protein product: CASSLGSGNTEAFF.

This chain uses TRBV5-1 with TRBJ1-1; 9 bases match TRBD1. The germline V gene has CDR1 SGHRS and CDR2 YFSETQ. The CDR3 loop spans 14 amino acids. J gave up 5 bases and V 4 bases, and 6 bases lay outside the gene matches. The CDR3 loop reads CASSVDRGGTEAFF. Here the CDR3 DNA reads TGCGCCAGCAGCGTGGACAGGGGCGGGACTGAAGCTTTCTTT. The full variable domain, completed using reference TRBV5-1 and TRBJ1-1, is KAGVTQTPRYLIKTRGQQVTLSCSPISGHRSVSWYQQTPGQGLQFLFEYFSETQRNKGNFPGRFSGRQFSNSRSEMNVSTLELGDSALYLCASSVDRGGTEAFFGQGTRLTVV.

This clone was seen repeatedly, ten times or more. This chain links TRBV11-1 with TRBJ2-7; D is uncertain. This CDR3 region has 14 residues. CDR1 is SGHAT, CDR2 FQDESV, per germline (reference sequence). Trimming left V 5 bases short and J 3 bases short, with 14 bases between. The CDR3 DNA reads TGTGCCAGCAGCCCCGAGGCCACGGTCTACGAGCAGTACTTC. This codes for CASSPEATVYEQYF.

This clone was seen a few times. J is TRBJ2-1 and V is TRBV5-1, with TRBD2 identical over 10 bases. This CDR3 contains 17 residues. CDR1 and CDR2 from the germline V gene are SGHRS and YFSETQ. Trimming removed 4 bases from V and 3 bases from J; junction bases left unmatched: 10. The CDR3 DNA reads as TGCGCCAGCAGCAGTTCTAGCGGGAGTTTTCTCTACAATGAGCAGTTCTTC. Its protein product is CASSSSSGSFLYNEQFF.

The chain employs TRBV7-2 and TRBJ1-4; 10 bases are shared with TRBD1. V dropped 5 bases and J dropped 8; count of bases not matched to a gene: 8. The germline V gene encodes CDR1 SGHTA and CDR2 FQGNSA. CDR3 length equals 15 residues. The CDR3 region has the DNA TGTGCCAGCAGCCTAGTGGGGGGACAGGGGGAAAAACTGTTTTTT. It is translated as CASSLVGGQGEKLFF.